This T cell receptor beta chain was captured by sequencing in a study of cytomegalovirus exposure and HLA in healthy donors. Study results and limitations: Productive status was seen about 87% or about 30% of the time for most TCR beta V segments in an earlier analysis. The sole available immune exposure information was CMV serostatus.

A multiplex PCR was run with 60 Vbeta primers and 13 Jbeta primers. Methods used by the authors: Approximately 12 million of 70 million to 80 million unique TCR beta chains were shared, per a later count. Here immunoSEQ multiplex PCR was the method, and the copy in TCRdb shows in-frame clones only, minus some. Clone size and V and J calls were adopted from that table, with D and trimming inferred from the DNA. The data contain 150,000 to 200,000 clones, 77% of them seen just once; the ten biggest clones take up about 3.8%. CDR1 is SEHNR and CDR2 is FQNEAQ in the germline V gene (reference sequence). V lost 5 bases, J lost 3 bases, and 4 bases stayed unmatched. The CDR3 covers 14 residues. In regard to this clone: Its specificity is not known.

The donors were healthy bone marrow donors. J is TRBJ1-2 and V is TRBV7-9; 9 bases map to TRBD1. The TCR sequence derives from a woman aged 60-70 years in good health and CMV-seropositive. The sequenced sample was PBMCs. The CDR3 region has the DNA TGTGCCAGCAGCCGGGGACAGGGTGACTATGGCTACACCTTC. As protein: CASSRGQGDYGYTF.